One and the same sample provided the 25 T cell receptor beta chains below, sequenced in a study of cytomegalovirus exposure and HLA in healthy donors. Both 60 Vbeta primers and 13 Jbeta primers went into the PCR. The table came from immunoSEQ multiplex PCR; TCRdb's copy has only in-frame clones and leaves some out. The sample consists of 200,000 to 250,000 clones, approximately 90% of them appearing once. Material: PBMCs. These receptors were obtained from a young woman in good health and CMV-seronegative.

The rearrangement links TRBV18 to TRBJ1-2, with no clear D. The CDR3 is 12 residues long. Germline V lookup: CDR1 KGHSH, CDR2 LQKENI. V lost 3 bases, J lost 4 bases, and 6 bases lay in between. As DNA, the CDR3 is TGTGCCAGCTCACCCCTAACCTATGGCTACACCTTC. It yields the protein CASSPLTYGYTF.

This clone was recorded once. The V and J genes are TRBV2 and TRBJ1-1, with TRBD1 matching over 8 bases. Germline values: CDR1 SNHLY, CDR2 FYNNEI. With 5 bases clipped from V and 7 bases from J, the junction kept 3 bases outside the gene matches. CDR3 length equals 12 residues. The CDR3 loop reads CASSPTGVEAFF. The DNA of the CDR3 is TGTGCCAGCAGTCCGACAGGGGTTGAAGCTTTCTTT.

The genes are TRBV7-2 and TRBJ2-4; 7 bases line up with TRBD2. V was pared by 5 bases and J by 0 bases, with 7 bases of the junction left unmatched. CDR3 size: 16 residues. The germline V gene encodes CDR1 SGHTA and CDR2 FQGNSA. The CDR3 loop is CASSQGGGGAKNIQYF. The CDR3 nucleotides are TGTGCCAGCAGCCAGGGCGGGGGAGGAGCCAAAAACATTCAGTACTTC.

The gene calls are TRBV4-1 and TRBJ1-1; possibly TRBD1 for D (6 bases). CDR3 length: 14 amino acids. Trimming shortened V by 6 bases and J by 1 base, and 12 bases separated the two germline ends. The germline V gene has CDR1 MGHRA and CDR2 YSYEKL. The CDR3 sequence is CASRYGRGNTEAFF. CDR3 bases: TGCGCCAGCAGATATGGCAGGGGGAACACTGAAGCTTTCTTT.

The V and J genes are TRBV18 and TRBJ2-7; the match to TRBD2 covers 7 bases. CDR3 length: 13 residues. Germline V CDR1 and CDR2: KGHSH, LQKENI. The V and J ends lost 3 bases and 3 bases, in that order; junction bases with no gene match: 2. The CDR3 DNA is TGTGCCAGCTCACCTCGGGGGGTCTACGAGCAGTACTTC. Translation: CASSPRGVYEQYF.

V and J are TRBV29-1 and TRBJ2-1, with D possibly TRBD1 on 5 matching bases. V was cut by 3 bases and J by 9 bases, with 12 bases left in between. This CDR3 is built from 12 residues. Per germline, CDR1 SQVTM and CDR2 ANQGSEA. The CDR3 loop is CSVDQGKGEQFF. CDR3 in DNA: TGCAGCGTTGACCAGGGTAAAGGTGAGCAGTTCTTC.

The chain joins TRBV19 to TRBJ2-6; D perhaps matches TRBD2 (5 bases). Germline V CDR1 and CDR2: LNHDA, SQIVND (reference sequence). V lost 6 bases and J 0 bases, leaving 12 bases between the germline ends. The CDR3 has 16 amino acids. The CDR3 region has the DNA TGTGCCAGTAGCGGACTGGGGAGCTCTGGGGCCAACGTCCTGACTTTC. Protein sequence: CASSGLGSSGANVLTF. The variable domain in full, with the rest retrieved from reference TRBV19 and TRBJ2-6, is DGGITQSPKYLFRKEGQNVTLSCEQNLNHDAMYWYRQDPGQGLRLIYYSQIVNDFQKGDIAEGYSVSREKKESFPLTVTSAQKNPTAFYLCASSGLGSSGANVLTFGAGSRLTVL.

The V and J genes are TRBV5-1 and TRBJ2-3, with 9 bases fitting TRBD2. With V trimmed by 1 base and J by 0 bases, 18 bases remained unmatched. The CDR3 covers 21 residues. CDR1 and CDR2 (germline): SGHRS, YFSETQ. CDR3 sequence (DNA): TGCGCCAGCAGCTTGCGACTAGCGGCTCATTCGGGGGGCATTAGCACAGATACGCAGTATTTT. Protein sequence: CASSLRLAAHSGGISTDTQYF.

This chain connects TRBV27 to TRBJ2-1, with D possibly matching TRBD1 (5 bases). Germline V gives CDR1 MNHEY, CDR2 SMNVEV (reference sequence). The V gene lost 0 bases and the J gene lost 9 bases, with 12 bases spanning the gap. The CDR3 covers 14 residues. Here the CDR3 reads CASSLSRQGVEQFF. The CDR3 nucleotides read TGTGCCAGCAGTTTATCGCGACAAGGGGTTGAGCAGTTCTTC.

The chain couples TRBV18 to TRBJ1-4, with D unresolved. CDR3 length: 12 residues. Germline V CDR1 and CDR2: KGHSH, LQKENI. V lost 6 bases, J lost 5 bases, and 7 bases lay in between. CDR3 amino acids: CASSPMNEKLFF. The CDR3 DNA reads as TGTGCCAGCTCCCCCATGAATGAAAAACTGTTTTTT.

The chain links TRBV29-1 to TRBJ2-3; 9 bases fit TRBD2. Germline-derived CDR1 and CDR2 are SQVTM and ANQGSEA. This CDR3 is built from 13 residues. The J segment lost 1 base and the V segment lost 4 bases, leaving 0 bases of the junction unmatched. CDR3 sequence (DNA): TGCAGCGTTGTAGCGGGAGGCACAGATACGCAGTATTTT. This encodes CSVVAGGTDTQYF.

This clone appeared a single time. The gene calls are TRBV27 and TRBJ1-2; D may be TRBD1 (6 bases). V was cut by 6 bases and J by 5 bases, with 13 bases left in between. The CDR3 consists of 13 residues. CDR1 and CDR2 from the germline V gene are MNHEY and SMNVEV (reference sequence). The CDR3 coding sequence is TGTGCCAGCAGGGACAGATTACCGTATGGCTACACCTTC. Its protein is CASRDRLPYGYTF.

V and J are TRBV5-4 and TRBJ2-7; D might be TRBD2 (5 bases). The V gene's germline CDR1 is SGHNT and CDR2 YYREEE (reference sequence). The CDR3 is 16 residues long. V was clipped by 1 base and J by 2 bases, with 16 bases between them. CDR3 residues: CASSLSAGLKTYEQYF. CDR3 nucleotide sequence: TGTGCCAGCAGCTTGTCCGCCGGACTGAAAACCTACGAGCAGTACTTC.

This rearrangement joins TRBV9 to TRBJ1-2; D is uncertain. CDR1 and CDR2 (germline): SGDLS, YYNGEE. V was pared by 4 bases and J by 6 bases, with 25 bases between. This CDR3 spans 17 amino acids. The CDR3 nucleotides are TGTGCCAGCAGCCCACAACCGGGTGGTGGTGGAGTCGATGGCTACACCTTC. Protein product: CASSPQPGGGGVDGYTF.

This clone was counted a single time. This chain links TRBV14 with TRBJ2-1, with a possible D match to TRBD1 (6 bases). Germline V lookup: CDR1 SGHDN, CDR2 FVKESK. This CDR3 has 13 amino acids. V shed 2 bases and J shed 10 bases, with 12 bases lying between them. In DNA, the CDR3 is TGTGCCAGCAGCCAACAAACAGGGTTGGAGCAGTTCTTC. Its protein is CASSQQTGLEQFF.

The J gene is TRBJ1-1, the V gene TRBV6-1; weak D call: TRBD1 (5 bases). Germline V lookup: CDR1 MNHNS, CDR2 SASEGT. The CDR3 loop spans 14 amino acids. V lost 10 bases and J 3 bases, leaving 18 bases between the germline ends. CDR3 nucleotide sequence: TGTGCCACCCAAGGTCGGGGGGGGTACACTGAAGCTTTCTTT. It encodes CATQGRGGYTEAFF.

CDR3: CASSLSPGNEKLFF. The CDR3 DNA reads as TGTGCCAGCAGCCTTAGTCCCGGTAATGAAAAACTGTTTTTT. The chain links TRBV6-5 to TRBJ1-4, with D uncertain. This CDR3 spans 14 amino acids. Germline CDR1 MNHEY, CDR2 SVGAGI. V was trimmed by 6 bases and J by 4 bases, leaving 12 bases between them.

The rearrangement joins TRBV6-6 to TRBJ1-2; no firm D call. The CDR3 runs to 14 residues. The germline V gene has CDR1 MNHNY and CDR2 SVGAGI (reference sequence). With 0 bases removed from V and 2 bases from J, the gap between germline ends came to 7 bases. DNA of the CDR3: TGTGCCAGCAGTTACTCAGCCAGGAACTATGGCTACACCTTC. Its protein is CASSYSARNYGYTF.

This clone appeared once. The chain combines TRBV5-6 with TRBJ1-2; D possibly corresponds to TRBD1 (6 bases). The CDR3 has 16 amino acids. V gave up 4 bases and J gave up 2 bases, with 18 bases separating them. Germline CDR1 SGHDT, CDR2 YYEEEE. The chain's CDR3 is CASSPVQGASNYGYTF. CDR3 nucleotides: TGTGCCAGCAGCCCAGTACAGGGCGCCTCAAACTATGGCTACACCTTC.

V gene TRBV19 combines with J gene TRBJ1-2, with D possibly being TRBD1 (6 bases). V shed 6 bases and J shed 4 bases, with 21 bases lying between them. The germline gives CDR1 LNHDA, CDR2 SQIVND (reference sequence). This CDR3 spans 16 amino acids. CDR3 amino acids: CASSFTRTVVFYGYTF. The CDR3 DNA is TGTGCCAGTAGCTTTACTCGGACAGTTGTCTTCTATGGCTACACCTTC.

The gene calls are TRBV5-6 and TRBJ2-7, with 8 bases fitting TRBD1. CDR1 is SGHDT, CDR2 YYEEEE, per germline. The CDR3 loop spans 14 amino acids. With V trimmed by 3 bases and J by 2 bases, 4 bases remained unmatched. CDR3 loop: CASSSGGFAYEQYF. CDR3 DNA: TGTGCCAGCAGCTCAGGGGGCTTCGCCTACGAGCAGTACTTC.

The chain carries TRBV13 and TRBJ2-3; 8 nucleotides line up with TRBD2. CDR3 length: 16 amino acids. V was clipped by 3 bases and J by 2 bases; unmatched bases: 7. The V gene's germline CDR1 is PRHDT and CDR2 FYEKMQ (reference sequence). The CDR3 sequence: CASSLGAGVATDTQYF. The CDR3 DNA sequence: TGTGCCAGCAGCTTGGGAGCGGGAGTTGCCACAGATACGCAGTATTTT.

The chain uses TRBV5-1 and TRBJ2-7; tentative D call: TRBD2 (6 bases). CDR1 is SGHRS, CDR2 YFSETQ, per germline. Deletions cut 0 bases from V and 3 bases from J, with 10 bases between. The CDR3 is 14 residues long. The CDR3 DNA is TGCGCCAGCAGCTTGGGGGGGGAAGACTACGAGCAGTACTTC. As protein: CASSLGGEDYEQYF.

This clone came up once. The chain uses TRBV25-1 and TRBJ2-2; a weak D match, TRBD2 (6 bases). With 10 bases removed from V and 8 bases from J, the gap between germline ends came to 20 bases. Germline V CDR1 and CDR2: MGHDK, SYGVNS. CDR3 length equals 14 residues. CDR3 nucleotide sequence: TGTGCCACGCTCCCGGGAGTCGGTGGGGGGGAGCTGTTTTTT. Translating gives CATLPGVGGGELFF.

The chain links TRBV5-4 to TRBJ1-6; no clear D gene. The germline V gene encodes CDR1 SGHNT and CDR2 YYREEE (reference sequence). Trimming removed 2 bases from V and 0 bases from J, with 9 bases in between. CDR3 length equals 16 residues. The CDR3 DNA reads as TGTGCCAGCAGCTTCATCGGGAGCTCCTATAATTCACCCCTCCACTTT. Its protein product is CASSFIGSSYNSPLHF.